This TCR beta chain was documented in a study of shared clonotypes between healthy human individuals (TCRdb year 2020). Regarding the complete study: The cohort included three men and a couple of women between 18 and 49 years of age. To estimate repertoire size and how much clonotype sharing occurs between individuals, the study deeply sequenced the blood TCR repertoires of about five healthy adults. Leukapheresis yielded between about 0.94 and 10 billion PBMCs per donor. Per donor, three plates each were used for CD4 naive and CD4 memory, two for CD8 naive, and one for CD8 memory. Libraries were prepared and TCR repertoires were sequenced by different laboratories using diverse techniques, in order to increase sequencing depth and limit assay-specific biases. What the work shows at the level of the full study, not this receptor alone: Pairwise subsampling led to the expectation that sequencing depth would affect the degree of clonotype sharing among donors. Across four donors, roughly 5% of naive CD4, more than 3% of naive CD8, 2% to 2.5% of memory CD4, and approximately 0.4% of memory CD8 clonotypes were shared. Sampling was restricted to blood, and TCR repertoires in tissues likely differ from the TCR repertoires found in blood. Naive subsets generally had larger estimated clonotype richness than memory subsets did. Higher generation probabilities were observed for clonotypes shared by all four sorted-subset donors than for non-shared clonotypes. Even with the large sequencing depth, rarefaction of the sorted-subset datasets indicated that sequencing was incomplete. The genetic and exposure-history diversity represented was limited by the small number of donors.

Using the deep immunoSEQ assay, TCR CDR3 regions were amplified from genomic DNA by multiplex PCR. Extracted genomic DNA from each cell subset was spread evenly across all wells of several immunoSEQ 96-well plates, with each plate serving as a replicate. Each replicate PCR for sorted subsets received approximately 220 ng genomic DNA, equal to roughly 30,000 T cell genomes. The purified libraries were quantified using a Qubit 3.0 fluorometer, sized with a Bioanalyzer 2100, and then quantified again using the KAPA Library Quantification kit. Every immunoSEQ 96-well plate was sequenced on a separate single-read 150-cycle Illumina NextSeq 550 flow cell. The paper's data handling went like this. Because the immunoSEQ output held only junctional sequences and lacked quality scores, the filtering could not match the filtering applied to full-length reads. Sequences were annotated with PyIR, a Python wrapper for IgBLAST v1.9, using IMGT germline references to assign V/J genes and CDR3. Reads were removed for weak V/J assignments (E-value above 1e-6), missing CDR3, stop codons, out-of-frame junctions, or ambiguous translated residues. V3J clonotypes were defined as sequences sharing the same inferred V gene, J gene, and CDR3 amino acid sequence. Percentage overlap between repertoires was computed as shared unique clonotypes divided by the size of the smaller repertoire. Richness of each repertoire was evaluated using RTK rarefaction, the Chao1 estimator, and Recon v2.1 estimates of unobserved clonotypes. Generation probabilities were computed with OLGA for all TCRbeta clonotypes obtained by the gDNA method from a handful of donors. TCRdb holds this immuneACCESS table with in-frame rearrangements only. Some clones are missing; in checked studies, unresolved V genes explain under half, and the rest has no known cause. Clone size and the V and J calls come from that table; the DNA yielded D and trimming. The sample table shows 650,000 to 800,000 clones, and 72% are seen once. Of the sample, less than 2% is held by the ten largest clones.

The donors were healthy, HIV-negative adults with no recently reported acute infections or vaccinations. Only Caucasian adults living in Nashville, Tennessee, USA were represented among the donors. Magnetic negative selection was used to enrich CD4+ T cells, after which naive cells were positively selected on CD45RA and the negative fraction became the memory subset. Blood was obtained by leukapheresis, after which PBMCs were separated by Ficoll-Histopaque density gradient centrifugation and cryopreserved in liquid nitrogen vapor phase. Analytical flow cytometry was used to check the purity and quantity of each magnetically sorted T cell population. From each sorted fraction, genomic DNA was isolated and quantified by UV absorbance on a Nanodrop 2000c. Based on the germline V gene, the CDR1 and CDR2 sequences are SGHRS and YFSETQ. Its CDR3 holds 14 amino acids, cysteine through phenylalanine. Of the read, only the CDR3 DNA is kept; its 42 bases are in frame from base 1.

This clone has only a few counts. Which antigen it targets is not known. Mismatch with germline at one junction end may stem from a read error. Other DNA sequences in this sample translate to the same CDR3. The TCR originated in a woman under 40 in good health. The sample was memory CD4+ T cells sorted from blood. The sample's cell subset or site label, in plain terms: CD45RA-negative fraction. The rearrangement joined TRBV5-1 to TRBJ2-1; too little of a D gene remains to name it. In nucleotide form, the sequence is TGCGCCAGCAGCTTAGGTACCTCCGACAATGAGCAGTTCTTC. This is translated as CASSLGTSDNEQFF.